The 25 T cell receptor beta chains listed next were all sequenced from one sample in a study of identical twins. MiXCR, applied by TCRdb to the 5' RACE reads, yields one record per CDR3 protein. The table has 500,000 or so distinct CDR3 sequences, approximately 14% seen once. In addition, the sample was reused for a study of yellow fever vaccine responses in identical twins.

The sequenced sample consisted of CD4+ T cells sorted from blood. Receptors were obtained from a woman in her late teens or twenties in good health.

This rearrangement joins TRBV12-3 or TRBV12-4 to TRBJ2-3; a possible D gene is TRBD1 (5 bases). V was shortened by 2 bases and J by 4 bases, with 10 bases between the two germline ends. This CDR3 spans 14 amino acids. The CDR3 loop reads CASSLRDSADTQYF. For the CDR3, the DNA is TGTGCCAGCAGTTTAAGAGACAGCGCAGATACGCAGTATTTT.

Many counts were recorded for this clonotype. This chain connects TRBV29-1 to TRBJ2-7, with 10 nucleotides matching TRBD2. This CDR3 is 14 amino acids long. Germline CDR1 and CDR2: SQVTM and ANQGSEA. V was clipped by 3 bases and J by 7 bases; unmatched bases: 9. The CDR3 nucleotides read TGCAGCGTTGATAAATCGGCTAGCGGGAGAGAGCAGTACTTC. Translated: CSVDKSASGREQYF.

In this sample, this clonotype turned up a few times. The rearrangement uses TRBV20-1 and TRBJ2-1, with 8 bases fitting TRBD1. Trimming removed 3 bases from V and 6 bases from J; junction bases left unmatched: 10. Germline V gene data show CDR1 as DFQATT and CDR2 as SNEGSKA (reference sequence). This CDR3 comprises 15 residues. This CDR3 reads CSASRQGFLSNEQFF. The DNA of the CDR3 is TGCAGTGCTAGCAGACAGGGGTTTCTTTCCAATGAGCAGTTCTTC.

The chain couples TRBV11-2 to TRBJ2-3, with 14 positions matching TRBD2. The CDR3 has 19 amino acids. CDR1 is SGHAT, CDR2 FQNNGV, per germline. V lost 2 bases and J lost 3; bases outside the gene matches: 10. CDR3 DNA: TGTGCCAGCAGCTTACGTCCGGGACTAGCGGGGGCGCCAACAGATACGCAGTATTTT. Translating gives CASSLRPGLAGAPTDTQYF.

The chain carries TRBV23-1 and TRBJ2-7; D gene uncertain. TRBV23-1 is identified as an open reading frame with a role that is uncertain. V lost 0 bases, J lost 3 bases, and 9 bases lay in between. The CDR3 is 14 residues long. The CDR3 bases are TGCGCCAGCAGTCAATCCCACACCCTCTACGAGCAGTACTTC. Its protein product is CASSQSHTLYEQYF.

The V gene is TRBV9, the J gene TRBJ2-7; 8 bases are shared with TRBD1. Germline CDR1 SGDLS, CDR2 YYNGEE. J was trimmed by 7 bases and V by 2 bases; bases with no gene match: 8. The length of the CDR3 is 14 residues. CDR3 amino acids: CASSVGQGGGEQYF. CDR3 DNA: TGTGCCAGCAGCGTTGGACAGGGTGGAGGGGAGCAGTACTTC.

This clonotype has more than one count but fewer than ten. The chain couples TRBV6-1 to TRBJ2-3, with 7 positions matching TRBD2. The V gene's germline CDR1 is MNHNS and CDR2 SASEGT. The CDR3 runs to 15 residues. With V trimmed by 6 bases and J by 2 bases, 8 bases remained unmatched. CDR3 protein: CASSPSSGVTDTQYF. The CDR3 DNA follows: TGTGCCAGCAGCCCCTCTAGCGGAGTCACAGATACGCAGTATTTT.

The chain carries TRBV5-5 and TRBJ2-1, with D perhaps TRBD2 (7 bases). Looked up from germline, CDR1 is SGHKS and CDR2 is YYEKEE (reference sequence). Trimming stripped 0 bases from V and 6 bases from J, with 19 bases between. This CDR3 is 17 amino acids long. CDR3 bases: TGTGCCAGCAGCTTGGGGGTTCCGAGGGGGGGCGTCAATGAGCAGTTCTTC. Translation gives CASSLGVPRGGVNEQFF.

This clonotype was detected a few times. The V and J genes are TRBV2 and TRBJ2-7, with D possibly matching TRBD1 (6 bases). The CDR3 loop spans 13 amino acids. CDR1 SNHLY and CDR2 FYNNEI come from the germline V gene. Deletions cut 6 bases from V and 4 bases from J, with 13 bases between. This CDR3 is CASRLQGPYEQYF. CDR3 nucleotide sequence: TGTGCCAGCAGGCTACAGGGTCCGTACGAGCAGTACTTC.

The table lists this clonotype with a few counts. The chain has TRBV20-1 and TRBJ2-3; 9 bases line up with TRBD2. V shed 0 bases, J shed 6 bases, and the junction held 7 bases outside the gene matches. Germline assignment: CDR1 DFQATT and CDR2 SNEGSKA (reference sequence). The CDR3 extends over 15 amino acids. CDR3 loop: CSARDPFSGGDTQYF. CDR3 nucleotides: TGCAGTGCTAGAGATCCGTTTAGCGGGGGTGATACGCAGTATTTT.

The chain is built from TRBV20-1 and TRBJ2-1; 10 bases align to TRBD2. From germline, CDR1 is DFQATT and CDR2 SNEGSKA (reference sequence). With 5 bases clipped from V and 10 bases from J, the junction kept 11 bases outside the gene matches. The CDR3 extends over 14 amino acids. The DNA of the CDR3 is TGCAGTGCTCCCGGGACTAGCGAGGGGGGCGAGCAGTTCTTC. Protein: CSAPGTSEGGEQFF.

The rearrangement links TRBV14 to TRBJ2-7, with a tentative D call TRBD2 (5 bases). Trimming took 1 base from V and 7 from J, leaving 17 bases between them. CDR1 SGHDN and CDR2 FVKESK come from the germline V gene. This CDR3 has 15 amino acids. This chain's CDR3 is CASSQVNARVGEQYF. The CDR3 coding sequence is TGTGCCAGCAGCCAAGTTAACGCGAGGGTAGGGGAGCAGTACTTC.

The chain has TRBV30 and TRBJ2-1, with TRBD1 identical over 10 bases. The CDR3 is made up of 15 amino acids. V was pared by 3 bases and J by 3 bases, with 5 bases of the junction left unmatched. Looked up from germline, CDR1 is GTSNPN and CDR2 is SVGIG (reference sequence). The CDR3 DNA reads TGTGCCTGGAGAACGACAGGGGGCGGCTACAATGAGCAGTTCTTC. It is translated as CAWRTTGGGYNEQFF.

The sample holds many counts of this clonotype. The CDR3 reads CASSPGLTVTDTQYF. The DNA of the CDR3 is TGCGCCAGCAGCCCGGGACTTACTGTCACAGATACGCAGTATTTT. The chain links TRBV5-1 to TRBJ2-3; a possible D gene is TRBD2 (6 bases). V dropped 4 bases and J dropped 2 bases, with 14 bases sitting between them. Per the germline V gene, CDR1 is SGHRS and CDR2 is YFSETQ. The CDR3 contains 15 residues.

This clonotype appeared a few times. This chain's CDR3 is CSGLAGGSYNEQFF. The CDR3 bases are TGCAGCGGCCTAGCGGGAGGCTCCTACAATGAGCAGTTCTTC. This sequence joins TRBV29-1 and TRBJ2-1; 11 nucleotides match TRBD2. The J segment lost 0 bases and the V segment lost 7 bases, leaving 2 bases of the junction unmatched. Germline lookup yields CDR1 SQVTM and CDR2 ANQGSEA. This CDR3 is 14 amino acids long.

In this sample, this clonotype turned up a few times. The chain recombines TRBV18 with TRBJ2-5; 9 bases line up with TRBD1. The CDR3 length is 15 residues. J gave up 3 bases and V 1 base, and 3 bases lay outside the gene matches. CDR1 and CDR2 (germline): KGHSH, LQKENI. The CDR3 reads CASSPLGQGKETQYF. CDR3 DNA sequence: TGTGCCAGCTCACCACTGGGACAGGGAAAAGAGACCCAGTACTTC.

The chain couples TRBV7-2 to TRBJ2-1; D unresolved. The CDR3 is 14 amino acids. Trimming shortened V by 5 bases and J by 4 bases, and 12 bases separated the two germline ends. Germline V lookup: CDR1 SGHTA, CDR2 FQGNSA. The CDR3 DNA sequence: TGTGCCAGCAGCCCCCGGCCGTTATACAATGAGCAGTTCTTC. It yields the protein CASSPRPLYNEQFF.

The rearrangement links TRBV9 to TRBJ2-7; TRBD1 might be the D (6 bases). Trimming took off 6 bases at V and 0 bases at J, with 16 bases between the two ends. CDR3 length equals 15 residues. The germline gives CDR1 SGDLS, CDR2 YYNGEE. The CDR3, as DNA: TGTGCCAGCACCTTGGGGGCCAGTAGCTCCTACGAGCAGTACTTC. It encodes CASTLGASSSYEQYF.

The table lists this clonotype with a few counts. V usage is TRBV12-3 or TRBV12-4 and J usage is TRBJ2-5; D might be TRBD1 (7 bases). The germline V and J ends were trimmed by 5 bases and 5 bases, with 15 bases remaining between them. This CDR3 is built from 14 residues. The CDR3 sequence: CASSNTGAGETQYF. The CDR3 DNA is TGTGCCAGCAGTAACACAGGGGCGGGGGAGACCCAGTACTTC.

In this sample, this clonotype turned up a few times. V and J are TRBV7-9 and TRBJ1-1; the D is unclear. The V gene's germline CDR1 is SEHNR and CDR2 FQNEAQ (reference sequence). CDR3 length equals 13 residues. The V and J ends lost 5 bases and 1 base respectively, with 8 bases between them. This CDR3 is CASSPVKNTEAFF. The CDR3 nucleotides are TGTGCCAGCAGCCCCGTGAAGAACACTGAAGCTTTCTTT.

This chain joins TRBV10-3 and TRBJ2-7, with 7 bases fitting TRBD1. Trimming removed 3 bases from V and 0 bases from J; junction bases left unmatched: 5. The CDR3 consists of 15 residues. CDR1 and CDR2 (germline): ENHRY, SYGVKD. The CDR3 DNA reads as TGTGCCATCAGTGAAGGGACAGTTACCTCCTACGAGCAGTACTTC. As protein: CAISEGTVTSYEQYF.

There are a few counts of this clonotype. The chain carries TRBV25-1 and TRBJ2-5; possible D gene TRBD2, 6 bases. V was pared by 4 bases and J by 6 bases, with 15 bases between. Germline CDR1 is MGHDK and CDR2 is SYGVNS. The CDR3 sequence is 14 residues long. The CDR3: CASSGAGNSKTQYF. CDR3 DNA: TGTGCCAGCAGTGGTGCGGGAAATTCAAAGACCCAGTACTTC.

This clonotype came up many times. DNA of the CDR3: TGTGCCACCAGTGAGGGAACCAGGGGAATCAATCAGCCCCAGCATTTT. This translates into CATSEGTRGINQPQHF. The J gene is TRBJ1-5, the V gene TRBV24-1; D might be TRBD1 (6 bases). V dropped 4 bases and J dropped 3 bases, with 15 bases sitting between them. This CDR3 has 16 residues. Germline lookup yields CDR1 KGHDR and CDR2 SFDVKD.

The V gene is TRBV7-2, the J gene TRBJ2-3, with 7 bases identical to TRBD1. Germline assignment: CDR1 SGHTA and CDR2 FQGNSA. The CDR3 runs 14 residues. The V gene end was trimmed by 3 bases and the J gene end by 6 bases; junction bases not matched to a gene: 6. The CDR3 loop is CASSLGQPRDTQYF. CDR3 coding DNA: TGTGCCAGCAGCTTGGGACAGCCGAGGGATACGCAGTATTTT. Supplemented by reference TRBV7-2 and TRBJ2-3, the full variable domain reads GAGVSQSPSNKVTEKGKDVELRCDPISGHTALYWYRQSLGQGLEFLIYFQGNSAPDKSGLPSDRFSAERTGGSVSTLTIQRTQQEDSAVYLCASSLGQPRDTQYFGPGTRLTVL.

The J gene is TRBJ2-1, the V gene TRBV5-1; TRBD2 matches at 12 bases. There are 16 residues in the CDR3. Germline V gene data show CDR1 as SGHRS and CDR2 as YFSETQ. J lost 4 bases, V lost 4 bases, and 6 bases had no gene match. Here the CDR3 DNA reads TGCGCCAGCAGCCCAGGGCTAGCGGGAGGGTACAATGAGCAGTTCTTC. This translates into CASSPGLAGGYNEQFF.